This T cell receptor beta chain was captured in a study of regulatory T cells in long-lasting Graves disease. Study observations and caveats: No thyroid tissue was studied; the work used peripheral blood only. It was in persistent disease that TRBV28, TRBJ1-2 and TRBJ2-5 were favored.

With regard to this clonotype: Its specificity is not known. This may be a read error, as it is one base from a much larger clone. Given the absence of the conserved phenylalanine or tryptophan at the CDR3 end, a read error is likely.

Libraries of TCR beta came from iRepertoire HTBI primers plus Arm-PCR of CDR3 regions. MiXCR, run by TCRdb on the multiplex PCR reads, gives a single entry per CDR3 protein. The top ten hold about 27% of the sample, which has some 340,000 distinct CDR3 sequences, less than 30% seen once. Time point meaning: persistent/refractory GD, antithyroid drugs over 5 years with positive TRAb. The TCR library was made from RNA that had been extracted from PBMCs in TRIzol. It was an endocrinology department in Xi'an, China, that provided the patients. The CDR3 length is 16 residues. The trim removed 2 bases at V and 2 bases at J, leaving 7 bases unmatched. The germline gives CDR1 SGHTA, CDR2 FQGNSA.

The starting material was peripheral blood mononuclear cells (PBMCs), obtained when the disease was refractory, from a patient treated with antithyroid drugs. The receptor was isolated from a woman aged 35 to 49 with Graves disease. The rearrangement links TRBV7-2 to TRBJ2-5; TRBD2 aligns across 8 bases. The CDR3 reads CASSLIAGGPQETQYS. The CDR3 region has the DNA TGTGCCAGCAGCTTAATTGCGGGAGGCCCTCAAGAGACCCAGTACTCC.